One sample yielded the 22 T cell receptor beta chains listed below, sequenced in a study of blood T cell repertoires in COVID-19. Assay: immunoSEQ multiplex PCR; the TCRdb copy retains only in-frame clones and omits some. Found here are approximately 390,000 clones, around 91% of them singletons; the top ten hold around 7%. Sequences were obtained from peripheral blood. These receptors came from a man aged 18 to 30 with active or convalescent COVID-19.

V usage is TRBV19 and J usage is TRBJ2-2; D remains unclear. The CDR3 is 15 amino acids. Trimming pared 10 bases from V and 4 bases from J, leaving 19 bases between. Germline V lookup: CDR1 LNHDA, CDR2 SQIVND (reference sequence). CDR3 nucleotides: TGTGCCACCTCTCGCGACACAACAGCCACCGGGGAGCTGTTTTTT. Translating it yields CATSRDTTATGELFF.

On this clone: At the DNA level, this CDR3 is encoded by other sequences in the same sample as well. CDR3 nucleotide sequence: TGCAGCGTCGTCGGGGGCAATGAGCAGTTCTTC. This codes for CSVVGGNEQFF. V is TRBV29-1 and J is TRBJ2-1; a weak D match, TRBD2 (6 bases). Trimming shortened V by 6 bases and J by 6 bases, and 9 bases separated the two germline ends. The CDR3 spans 11 residues. In germline, CDR1 is SQVTM, CDR2 ANQGSEA.

With regard to this clone: The junction does not match germline at one end; this may be a read error. The chain carries TRBV7-7 and TRBJ1-5; 8 bases line up with TRBD1. Per germline, CDR1 SSHAT and CDR2 FNYEAQ (reference sequence). The CDR3 spans 19 residues. CDR3 residues: CASSLCGRGQPRSNQPQHF. The CDR3 DNA reads TGTGCTAGCAGCTTATGTGGCAGGGGGCAACCGAGGAGCAATCAGCCCCAGCATTTT.

The chain links TRBV5-1 to TRBJ2-3; TRBD2 matches at 11 bases. J was trimmed by 6 bases and V by 0 bases; bases with no gene match: 3. Looked up from germline, CDR1 is SGHRS and CDR2 is YFSETQ. This CDR3 contains 15 residues. CDR3 nucleotide sequence: TGCGCCAGCAGCTTGGATAGCGGGAGGGCGGATACGCAGTATTTT. It translates to CASSLDSGRADTQYF.

The chain has TRBV27 and TRBJ2-7, with D perhaps TRBD1 (5 bases). The CDR3 totals 13 residues. Germline CDR1 is MNHEY and CDR2 is SMNVEV (reference sequence). Trimming removed 6 bases from V and 5 bases from J, with 14 bases in between. In DNA, the CDR3 is TGTGCCAGCAGCCGGCAGGGAAAGAACGAGCAGTACTTC. The encoded protein is CASSRQGKNEQYF.

The rearrangement uses TRBV12-3 or TRBV12-4 and TRBJ2-7; the D gene is possibly TRBD2 (6 bases). The CDR3 runs to 13 residues. The V gene lost 6 bases and the J gene lost 3 bases, with 12 bases spanning the gap. CDR3 loop: CASRAGPNYEQYF. The CDR3, as DNA: TGTGCCAGCAGGGCGGGACCAAACTACGAGCAGTACTTC.

This clone was counted once. The chain joins TRBV19 to TRBJ1-1; perhaps TRBD1 as D (6 bases). Trimming left V 1 base short and J 1 base short, with 10 bases between. The CDR3 totals 15 residues. The germline CDR1 and CDR2 sequences are LNHDA and SQIVND (reference sequence). CDR3 nucleotides: TGTGCCAGTAGTATAGGCGAGACAGGGAACACTGAAGCTTTCTTT. Its translation is CASSIGETGNTEAFF. Filled out from reference TRBV19 and TRBJ1-1, the complete variable domain reads DGGITQSPKYLFRKEGQNVTLSCEQNLNHDAMYWYRQDPGQGLRLIYYSQIVNDFQKGDIAEGYSVSREKKESFPLTVTSAQKNPTAFYLCASSIGETGNTEAFFGQGTRLTVV.

This chain joins TRBV4-2 and TRBJ1-5, with 7 nucleotides matching TRBD1. The germline gives CDR1 LGHNA, CDR2 YNFKEQ. This CDR3 spans 16 amino acids. V shed 1 base, J shed 6 bases, and the junction held 9 bases outside the gene matches. The CDR3 here is CASSQALGGSFQPQHF. CDR3 in DNA: TGTGCCAGCAGCCAAGCTCTAGGGGGCTCGTTTCAGCCCCAGCATTTT.

This clone was seen only a few times. CDR3 nucleotide sequence: TGTGCCACCAGTGACCCCGGGGGGTCCGCGAACACCGGGGAGCTGTTTTTT. It translates to CATSDPGGSANTGELFF. The chain combines TRBV24-1 with TRBJ2-2; 7 bases fit TRBD2. Germline CDR1 reads KGHDR; CDR2 reads SFDVKD. J was trimmed by 0 bases and V by 4 bases; bases with no gene match: 7. The CDR3 runs to 17 residues.

CDR3: CASSQGVLETQYF. CDR3 DNA: TGTGCCAGCAGCCAGGGGGTCTTGGAGACCCAGTACTTC. The gene calls are TRBV11-2 and TRBJ2-5; TRBD1 agrees at 7 bases. The junction had 5 bases not matched to a gene; V was cut back by 5 bases and J by 5 bases. The CDR3 extends over 13 amino acids. Looked up from germline, CDR1 is SGHAT and CDR2 is FQNNGV.

This chain connects TRBV7-7 to TRBJ1-5; tentatively, D is TRBD1 (5 bases). With 5 bases removed from V and 3 bases from J, the gap between germline ends came to 14 bases. The CDR3 sequence is 15 residues long. Germline V gene sequence: CDR1 SSHAT, CDR2 FNYEAQ (reference sequence). CDR3 DNA: TGTGCCAGCAGCCGAACGGCAGGGCTCAATCAGCCCCAGCATTTT. It codes for CASSRTAGLNQPQHF.

CDR3 nucleotide sequence: TGCAGTGCTAGTGAGGGGGGACCCGGGGCAGACCGGGGGTACGATGAGCAGTTCTTC. This translates into CSASEGGPGADRGYDEQFF. This chain joins TRBV20-1 and TRBJ2-1; D tentatively fits TRBD1 or TRBD2 (6 bases each). Trimming cost V 3 bases and J 8 bases, with 32 bases left between them. The CDR3 is 19 residues long. Germline V gene sequence: CDR1 DFQATT, CDR2 SNEGSKA (reference sequence).

The chain is built from TRBV11-2 and TRBJ1-1; no clear D gene. The CDR3 is made up of 14 amino acids. Trimming stripped 5 bases from V and 2 bases from J, with 12 bases between. Germline CDR1 and CDR2: SGHAT and FQNNGV. In DNA, the CDR3 is TGTGCCAGCAGCGTCGGAGGACCTAACACTGAAGCTTTCTTT. Its translation: CASSVGGPNTEAFF.

This clone was seen just once. V and J are TRBV9 and TRBJ2-7, with 8 bases identical to TRBD2. V lost 1 base to trimming and J lost 4 bases; unmatched junction nucleotides: 4. Germline CDR1 and CDR2: SGDLS and YYNGEE. This CDR3 comprises 14 residues. The CDR3 sequence: CASSVKAGAYEQYF. The CDR3 nucleotides read TGTGCCAGCAGCGTAAAAGCGGGAGCTTACGAGCAGTACTTC.

The V call is TRBV19, the J call TRBJ2-7; TRBD2 agrees at 10 bases. The CDR3 is 16 amino acids. With 3 bases clipped from V and 4 bases from J, the junction kept 9 bases outside the gene matches. Germline V gene sequence: CDR1 LNHDA, CDR2 SQIVND (reference sequence). In nucleotides, the CDR3 is TGTGCCAGTAGTATCGGAGCCGGGACTAGCGCGTACGAGCAGTACTTC. Encoded protein: CASSIGAGTSAYEQYF.

The J gene is TRBJ2-1, the V gene TRBV7-9; D gene ambiguous. V shed 5 bases and J shed 2 bases, with 4 bases lying between them. Germline CDR1 reads SEHNR; CDR2 reads FQNEAQ (reference sequence). The CDR3 is 12 amino acids. CDR3 protein: CASSGPYNEQFF. CDR3 DNA sequence: TGTGCCAGCAGCGGGCCCTACAATGAGCAGTTCTTC.

The J gene is TRBJ1-1, the V gene TRBV20-1; D is unresolved. Germline-derived CDR1 and CDR2 are DFQATT and SNEGSKA (reference sequence). V lost 6 bases, J lost 2 bases, and 7 bases lay in between. The CDR3 sequence is 11 residues long. The CDR3 nucleotides are TGCAGTGCGGTAGCAAACACTGAAGCTTTCTTT. This sequence encodes CSAVANTEAFF.

This chain connects TRBV28 to TRBJ2-1; 8 bases fit TRBD1. J was trimmed by 8 bases and V by 7 bases; bases with no gene match: 16. From germline, CDR1 is MDHEN and CDR2 SYDVKM. The CDR3 is 16 amino acids. CDR3 loop: CASNSFISSGGYEQFF. The CDR3 DNA follows: TGTGCCAGCAACAGTTTTATTTCGTCAGGGGGCTATGAGCAGTTCTTC.

The chain carries TRBV7-3 and TRBJ2-2, with unresolved D. The CDR3 length is 14 residues. Germline CDR1 is SGHTA and CDR2 is FQGTGA. V dropped 3 bases and J dropped 5 bases, with 10 bases sitting between them. The CDR3 DNA reads as TGTGCCAGCAGCTTTAACGGAGTGACCGGGGAGCTGTTTTTT. Translating gives CASSFNGVTGELFF.

The rearrangement joins TRBV7-3 to TRBJ2-1, with D perhaps TRBD2 (6 bases). Trimming cost V 5 bases and J 0 bases, with 11 bases left between them. CDR3 length: 15 amino acids. Germline CDR1 and CDR2: SGHTA and FQGTGA. This CDR3 is CASSPLGGSYNEQFF. CDR3 DNA sequence: TGTGCCAGCAGCCCACTCGGGGGCTCCTACAATGAGCAGTTCTTC.

V is TRBV19 and J is TRBJ1-1; D is possibly TRBD1 (6 bases). Germline CDR1 LNHDA, CDR2 SQIVND (reference sequence). The CDR3 is made up of 17 amino acids. The V end was cut by 3 bases, the J end by 3 bases, with 20 bases between. The chain's CDR3 is CASSIGAGAGSDTEAFF. The CDR3 DNA is TGTGCCAGTAGTATTGGGGCAGGGGCGGGTTCGGACACTGAAGCTTTCTTT.

This sequence joins TRBV6-5 and TRBJ2-5; a weak D match, TRBD2 (5 bases). Germline assignment: CDR1 MNHEY and CDR2 SVGAGI. This CDR3 region has 12 residues. Trimming took 0 bases from V and 10 from J, leaving 9 bases between them. This chain's CDR3 is CASSYSRGHQYF. CDR3 coding DNA: TGTGCCAGCAGTTACTCTCGGGGTCACCAGTACTTC.